One sample yielded the 14 T cell receptor beta chains listed below, sequenced in a study of cytomegalovirus exposure and HLA in healthy donors. The PCR contained 60 Vbeta and 13 Jbeta primers. This table comes from immunoSEQ multiplex PCR, and its TCRdb copy is limited to in-frame clones, with some not included. The sample includes 100,000 to 150,000 clones, roughly 70% of them seen just once. The material sequenced was PBMCs. These receptors were collected from a man aged 35 to 55 in good health and CMV-seropositive.

The chain has TRBV6-5 and TRBJ1-1; 8 bases match TRBD1. The junction had 6 bases not matched to a gene; V was cut back by 5 bases and J by 4 bases. Germline values: CDR1 MNHEY, CDR2 SVGAGI. The CDR3 runs 14 residues. The DNA of the CDR3 is TGTGCCAGCAGTCCCAGGGGGCCCGGCACTGAAGCTTTCTTT. This translates into CASSPRGPGTEAFF.

The chain employs TRBV10-3 and TRBJ2-2; TRBD1 agrees at 7 bases. The trim removed 4 bases at V and 4 bases at J, leaving 6 bases unmatched. The CDR3 contains 15 residues. Per the germline V gene, CDR1 is ENHRY and CDR2 is SYGVKD. The CDR3 region has the DNA TGTGCCATCAGTGGGAAGGGGGCGCCCACCGGGGAGCTGTTTTTT. It yields the protein CAISGKGAPTGELFF.

This clone was recorded only once. The V gene is TRBV6-5, the J gene TRBJ1-1; D possibly corresponds to TRBD1 (6 bases). V lost 4 bases and J lost 10, with 13 bases in between. The germline CDR1 and CDR2 sequences are MNHEY and SVGAGI. This CDR3 has 12 amino acids. The CDR3 sequence is CASSSRTGPAFF. DNA for the CDR3: TGTGCCAGCAGTTCACGCACAGGGCCAGCTTTCTTT.

This chain joins TRBV28 and TRBJ1-2, with 7 bases aligning to TRBD1. V was pared by 5 bases and J by 8 bases, with 14 bases of the junction left unmatched. Germline V gene data show CDR1 as MDHEN and CDR2 as SYDVKM. This CDR3 has 15 residues. The CDR3 nucleotides are TGTGCCAGCAGTCTACCCCCTGGGACAGTCAGCGGCTACACCTTC. Protein: CASSLPPGTVSGYTF.

V is TRBV9 and J is TRBJ2-1; 7 bases are a match to TRBD2. V trimming: 0 bases; J trimming: 2 bases; junction bases outside the gene matches: 8. CDR3 length: 17 amino acids. Germline loops: CDR1 SGDLS, CDR2 YYNGEE. In nucleotides, the CDR3 is TGTGCCAGCAGCGTAGAGTTGCTAGCGGTTACCTACAATGAGCAGTTCTTC. Encoded protein: CASSVELLAVTYNEQFF.

This clone was counted between two and nine times. This chain connects TRBV6-5 to TRBJ2-1; 8 positions agree with TRBD1. Trimming at V came to 0 bases and at J to 4 bases, leaving 2 bases not matched to a gene. The CDR3 spans 15 residues. Germline V lookup: CDR1 MNHEY, CDR2 SVGAGI. CDR3 region: CASSYSQGAYNEQFF. CDR3 bases: TGTGCCAGCAGTTACTCTCAGGGGGCTTACAATGAGCAGTTCTTC.

This clone turned up a few times. This chain links TRBV5-1 with TRBJ2-7; the D gene is possibly TRBD1 (6 bases). V was shortened by 4 bases and J by 1 base, with 12 bases between the two germline ends. CDR1 is SGHRS, CDR2 YFSETQ, per germline. This CDR3 contains 14 residues. The CDR3 DNA follows: TGCGCCAGCAGCACGACAGGAGGATCCTACGAGCAGTACTTC. Translation gives CASSTTGGSYEQYF.

A word on this clone: The sample has other DNA sequences that encode this CDR3 too. The rearrangement joins TRBV6-6 to TRBJ2-3, with 8 positions matching TRBD1. The CDR3 length is 14 residues. V shed 6 bases, J shed 1 base, and the junction held 3 bases outside the gene matches. CDR1 and CDR2 (germline): MNHNY, SVGAGI (reference sequence). CDR3 residues: CASRDRAGTDTQYF. For the CDR3, the DNA is TGTGCCAGCAGGGACAGGGCTGGCACAGATACGCAGTATTTT.

The J gene is TRBJ2-7, the V gene TRBV28, with no clear D. This CDR3 has 14 amino acids. Germline V gene lookup returns CDR1 MDHEN and CDR2 SYDVKM. V lost 5 bases to trimming and J lost 2 bases, with 13 bases between them. The CDR3 DNA sequence: TGTGCCAGCAGTCCCTCTACTGTAACCTACGAGCAGTACTTC. Encoded protein: CASSPSTVTYEQYF.

This rearrangement joins TRBV18 to TRBJ2-3, with D possibly being TRBD1 (6 bases). Germline CDR1 reads KGHSH; CDR2 reads LQKENI. The CDR3 extends over 14 amino acids. With 3 bases removed from V and 4 bases from J, the gap between germline ends came to 11 bases. In DNA, the CDR3 is TGTGCCAGCTCACCGACAGGTGGTGCAGATACGCAGTATTTT. As protein: CASSPTGGADTQYF.

V and J are TRBV27 and TRBJ2-3; the match to TRBD2 covers 15 bases. V shed 6 bases and J 4 bases; nucleotides not matched to a gene: 8. From germline, CDR1 is MNHEY and CDR2 SMNVEV (reference sequence). There are 17 residues in the CDR3. CDR3 sequence: CASRPSGTSGRPDTQYF. CDR3 nucleotides: TGTGCCAGCAGACCCTCCGGGACTAGCGGGAGGCCAGATACGCAGTATTTT.

The chain is built from TRBV7-2 and TRBJ2-2, with 11 bases identical to TRBD1. This CDR3 has 16 amino acids. V shed 5 bases, J shed 1 base, and the junction held 3 bases outside the gene matches. Germline V CDR1 and CDR2: SGHTA, FQGNSA. CDR3 amino acids: CASSQGTGGNTGELFF. CDR3 nucleotides: TGTGCCAGCAGCCAAGGGACAGGGGGGAACACCGGGGAGCTGTTTTTT. Based on the CDR3 plus reference TRBV7-2 and TRBJ2-2, the full variable domain is GAGVSQSPSNKVTEKGKDVELRCDPISGHTALYWYRQSLGQGLEFLIYFQGNSAPDKSGLPSDRFSAERTGGSVSTLTIQRTQQEDSAVYLCASSQGTGGNTGELFFGEGSRLTVL.

The V call is TRBV5-1, the J call TRBJ2-1; tentatively, D is TRBD2 (7 bases). The CDR3 totals 13 residues. Germline V gene lookup returns CDR1 SGHRS and CDR2 YFSETQ. V lost 0 bases and J lost 8, with 9 bases in between. In nucleotides, the CDR3 is TGCGCCAGCAGCTTGGCGGGGGGCTATGAGCAGTTCTTC. Its translation is CASSLAGGYEQFF.

The chain employs TRBV12-5 and TRBJ2-3, with D uncertain. Germline V CDR1 and CDR2: LGHNT, FRNRAP. This CDR3 region has 12 residues. V was cut by 6 bases and J by 1 base, with 5 bases left in between. The CDR3 loop reads CASGEGTDTQYF. CDR3 nucleotides: TGTGCTAGTGGAGAGGGCACAGATACGCAGTATTTT.